These 10 T cell receptor beta chains share one sample of origin, sequenced in a study of T cell responses to AZD1222 COVID-19 vaccine. Some clones are missing from TCRdb's copy, which holds only in-frame ones; the method was immunoSEQ multiplex PCR. The sample lists 150,000 to 200,000 clones, around 94% occurring once. The source material was peripheral blood, sampled on day 0 of AZD1222 vaccination. The receptors stem from an adult in good health.

The chain is built from TRBV6-5 and TRBJ2-5, with D uncertain. The CDR3 runs to 14 residues. CDR1 MNHEY and CDR2 SVGAGI come from the germline V gene. Trimming took 6 bases from V and 5 from J, leaving 16 bases between them. CDR3 DNA sequence: TGTGCCAGCAGCCTAGGTGATGGAGTGGAGACCCAGTACTTC. Translated, it gives CASSLGDGVETQYF.

The chain combines TRBV29-1 with TRBJ2-2, with D unresolved. From germline, CDR1 is SQVTM and CDR2 ANQGSEA. The CDR3 spans 13 residues. V lost 0 bases, J lost 1 base, and 3 bases lay in between. The CDR3 sequence: CSVEEGNTGELFF. The CDR3, as DNA: TGCAGCGTTGAAGAAGGGAACACCGGGGAGCTGTTTTTT.

The V and J genes are TRBV9 and TRBJ2-1; 8 nucleotides align to TRBD2. J gave up 3 bases and V 0 bases, and 8 bases lay outside the gene matches. The CDR3 is 17 residues long. CDR1 and CDR2 from the germline V gene are SGDLS and YYNGEE. The CDR3 spells CASSVAGAGGSYNEQFF. The CDR3 DNA follows: TGTGCCAGCAGCGTAGCTGGGGCGGGAGGAAGCTACAATGAGCAGTTCTTC.

The rearrangement uses TRBV12-5 and TRBJ2-2; 14 bases align to TRBD2. The ends lost 4 bases at V and 4 bases at J; junction bases unmatched: 20. The CDR3 is made up of 22 amino acids. CDR1 is LGHNT and CDR2 is FRNRAP in the germline V gene. CDR3 bases: TGTGCTAGTGGTTCGGTCCGAGCATTGGGACTAGCGGGAGATCTCGTCACCGGGGAGCTGTTTTTT. Translating gives CASGSVRALGLAGDLVTGELFF.

V usage is TRBV2 and J usage is TRBJ1-5, with TRBD1 matching over 7 bases. Germline CDR1 SNHLY, CDR2 FYNNEI. The CDR3 runs to 14 residues. V lost 4 bases, J lost 4 bases, and 4 bases stayed unmatched. The CDR3 spells CASSGGQYNQPQHF. CDR3 coding DNA: TGTGCCAGCAGTGGGGGACAGTATAATCAGCCCCAGCATTTT.

The rearrangement uses TRBV28 and TRBJ1-2; D is uncertain. The CDR3 is made up of 12 amino acids. V lost 10 bases, J lost 6 bases, and 15 bases lay in between. Germline CDR1 and CDR2: MDHEN and SYDVKM. The CDR3 loop is CATSSLPDGYTF. DNA for the CDR3: TGTGCCACCTCCTCCTTACCCGATGGCTACACCTTC.

The chain combines TRBV19 with TRBJ2-7; the match to TRBD1 covers 9 bases. The CDR3 loop spans 14 amino acids. V shed 3 bases and J 1 base; nucleotides not matched to a gene: 1. Germline values: CDR1 LNHDA, CDR2 SQIVND (reference sequence). The CDR3 spells CASSIGTGSYEQYF. In DNA form, the CDR3 reads TGTGCCAGTAGTATCGGGACAGGGTCCTACGAGCAGTACTTC. Complete variable domain (other parts from reference TRBV19 and TRBJ2-7): DGGITQSPKYLFRKEGQNVTLSCEQNLNHDAMYWYRQDPGQGLRLIYYSQIVNDFQKGDIAEGYSVSREKKESFPLTVTSAQKNPTAFYLCASSIGTGSYEQYFGPGTRLTVT.

The J gene is TRBJ2-1, the V gene TRBV19, with D possibly TRBD2 on 6 matching bases. The CDR3 runs to 18 residues. Germline-derived CDR1 and CDR2 are LNHDA and SQIVND (reference sequence). The V end was cut by 5 bases, the J end by 0 bases, with 20 bases between. The CDR3 loop reads CASSGVGGDSSSYNEQFF. CDR3 in DNA: TGTGCCAGTAGTGGCGTTGGTGGGGACTCGAGCTCCTACAATGAGCAGTTCTTC.

The CDR3 DNA reads TGTGCCATCAGTGCGGCCAGGGAAAATTCACCCCTCCACTTT. This translates into CAISAARENSPLHF. The chain recombines TRBV10-3 with TRBJ1-6; D is possibly TRBD1 (5 bases). Looked up from germline, CDR1 is ENHRY and CDR2 is SYGVKD. Trimming removed 4 bases at V and 7 bases at J, with 11 bases between. The CDR3 contains 14 residues.

This chain connects TRBV12-5 to TRBJ1-1; a weak D match, TRBD1 (6 bases). Trimming took 2 bases from V and 0 from J, leaving 13 bases between them. Germline CDR1 reads LGHNT; CDR2 reads FRNRAP. The CDR3 totals 16 residues. The CDR3 coding sequence is TGTGCTAGTGGTTTGCTACAGGGCATATTGAACACTGAAGCTTTCTTT. It encodes CASGLLQGILNTEAFF.